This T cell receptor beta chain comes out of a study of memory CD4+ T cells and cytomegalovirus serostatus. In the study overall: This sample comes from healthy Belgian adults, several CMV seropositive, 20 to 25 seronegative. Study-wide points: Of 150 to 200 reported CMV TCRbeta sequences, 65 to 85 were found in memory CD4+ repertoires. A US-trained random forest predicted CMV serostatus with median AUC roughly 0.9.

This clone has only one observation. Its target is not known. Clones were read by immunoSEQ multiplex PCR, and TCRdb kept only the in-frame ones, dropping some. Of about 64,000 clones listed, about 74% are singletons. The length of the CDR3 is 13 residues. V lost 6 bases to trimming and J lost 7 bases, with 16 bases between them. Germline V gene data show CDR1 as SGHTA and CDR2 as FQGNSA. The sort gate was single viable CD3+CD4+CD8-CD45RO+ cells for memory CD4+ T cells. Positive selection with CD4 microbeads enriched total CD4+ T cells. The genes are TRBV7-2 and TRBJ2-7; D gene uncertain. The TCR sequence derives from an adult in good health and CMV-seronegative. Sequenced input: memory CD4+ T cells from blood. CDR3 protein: CASSLGALYEQYF. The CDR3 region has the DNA TGTGCCAGCAGTCTCGGCGCCTTATATGAGCAGTACTTC.